The rows below give T cell receptor beta chains drawn from one sample of a study of patients and donors after allogeneic stem cell transplantation. A single record per CDR3 protein comes from TCRdb applying MiXCR to the RT-PCR reads. Of roughly 960,000 distinct CDR3 sequences detected, more than 15% appear once; the ten largest clones hold approximately 5.9%. The specimen sequenced was blood, either unsorted or a sorted T cell fraction (not recorded which). These receptors were taken from a human donor who was either an allogeneic HSCT recipient or a stem cell or donor lymphocyte infusion donor (not recorded which). It is not recorded whose cells these are; they may come from a transplant donor. Each CDR3 is given with its conserved first and last residue. The D gene is left open where the match is weak. The size entry is marked missing in some rows and otherwise reads once, few, many or a size class.

v_gene: TRBV29-1
d_gene: NA
j_gene: TRBJ1-2
abundance: few
CDR3aa: CSDGHASYGYTF
CDR3nt: TGCAGCGACGGACACGCTAGTTATGGCTACACCTTC

v_gene: TRBV12-3/TRBV12-4
d_gene: TRBD1
j_gene: TRBJ1-2
abundance: few
CDR3aa: CASSRDRGLEGYTF
CDR3nt: TGTGCCAGCAGTCGGGACAGGGGGTTGGAAGGCTACACCTTC

v_gene: TRBV14
d_gene: NA
j_gene: TRBJ2-2
abundance: NA
CDR3aa: CASSQVGGRNTGELFF
CDR3nt: TGTGCCAGCAGCCAAGTCGGGGGGCGGAACACCGGGGAGCTGTTTTTT

v_gene: TRBV6-1
d_gene: NA
j_gene: TRBJ2-1
abundance: NA
CDR3aa: CASRGLSGLGQQFF
CDR3nt: TGTGCCAGCAGGGGGCTTAGCGGACTGGGGCAGCAGTTCTTC

v_gene: TRBV2
d_gene: TRBD2
j_gene: TRBJ2-7
abundance: once
CDR3aa: CASYGTSGGNSYEQYF
CDR3nt: TGTGCCAGCTATGGGACTAGCGGGGGGAACTCCTACGAGCAGTACTTC

v_gene: TRBV5-1
d_gene: NA
j_gene: TRBJ2-1
abundance: many
CDR3aa: CASSVSRFEQFF
CDR3nt: TGCGCCAGCAGCGTGAGTCGGTTTGAGCAGTTCTTC

v_gene: TRBV10-3
d_gene: NA
j_gene: TRBJ2-7
abundance: few
CDR3aa: CAINSGEGYEQYF
CDR3nt: TGTGCCATCAATTCAGGGGAAGGTTACGAGCAGTACTTC

v_gene: TRBV6-2/TRBV6-3
d_gene: TRBD2
j_gene: TRBJ2-7
abundance: NA
CDR3aa: CASSYGDYNPSYEQYF
CDR3nt: TGTGCCAGCAGTTACGGGGACTACAACCCCTCCTACGAGCAGTACTTC

v_gene: TRBV20-1
d_gene: NA
j_gene: TRBJ2-2
abundance: few
CDR3aa: CSAIRQGTGELFF
CDR3nt: TGCAGTGCCATAAGGCAGGGAACCGGGGAGCTGTTTTTT

v_gene: TRBV14
d_gene: NA
j_gene: TRBJ2-1
abundance: few
CDR3aa: CASSQFMLGYNEQFF
CDR3nt: TGTGCCAGCAGCCAATTTATGCTCGGTTACAATGAGCAGTTCTTC

v_gene: TRBV10-3
d_gene: NA
j_gene: TRBJ2-3
abundance: NA
CDR3aa: CAISRQSSTDTQYF
CDR3nt: TGTGCCATCAGCCGACAGTCTAGCACAGATACGCAGTATTTT

v_gene: TRBV11-2
d_gene: NA
j_gene: TRBJ1-2
abundance: NA
CDR3aa: CASSTAPGDYGYTF
CDR3nt: TGTGCCAGCAGTACGGCCCCAGGGGACTATGGCTACACCTTC

v_gene: TRBV29-1
d_gene: TRBD2
j_gene: TRBJ2-7
abundance: few
CDR3aa: CSVVWTTSGYEQYF
CDR3nt: TGCAGCGTTGTGTGGACGACTAGCGGCTACGAGCAGTACTTC

v_gene: TRBV20-1
d_gene: NA
j_gene: TRBJ1-2
abundance: NA
CDR3aa: CSAMGGLGYGYTF
CDR3nt: TGCAGTGCCATGGGAGGCCTGGGGTATGGCTACACCTTC

v_gene: TRBV6-2/TRBV6-3
d_gene: NA
j_gene: TRBJ1-5
abundance: NA
CDR3aa: CASSTRRGPNQPQHF
CDR3nt: TGTGCCAGCAGTACCCGGCGGGGGCCAAATCAGCCCCAGCATTTT

v_gene: TRBV20-1
d_gene: NA
j_gene: TRBJ1-1
abundance: NA
CDR3aa: CSARMGATYTEAFF
CDR3nt: TGCAGTGCTAGAATGGGCGCGACTTACACTGAAGCTTTCTTT

v_gene: TRBV6-1
d_gene: TRBD1
j_gene: TRBJ1-1
abundance: NA
CDR3aa: CASNTPGTGATEAFF
CDR3nt: TGTGCCAGCAACACCCCCGGGACAGGGGCCACTGAAGCTTTCTTT

v_gene: TRBV7-2
d_gene: NA
j_gene: TRBJ2-7
abundance: few
CDR3aa: CASSFSAVATLAYEQYF
CDR3nt: TGTGCCAGCAGCTTTAGTGCGGTAGCGACCTTGGCCTACGAGCAGTACTTC

v_gene: TRBV10-3
d_gene: NA
j_gene: TRBJ2-5
abundance: few
CDR3aa: CAIADSQETQYF
CDR3nt: TGTGCCATTGCGGACAGTCAAGAGACCCAGTACTTC

v_gene: TRBV24-1
d_gene: NA
j_gene: TRBJ2-7
abundance: NA
CDR3aa: CATSGLGAYEQYF
CDR3nt: TGTGCCACCAGTGGGCTGGGGGCCTACGAGCAGTACTTC

v_gene: TRBV4-2
d_gene: TRBD2
j_gene: TRBJ2-1
abundance: NA
CDR3aa: CASSQPSAGGDEQFF
CDR3nt: TGTGCCAGCAGCCAACCCAGTGCGGGGGGGGATGAGCAGTTCTTC

v_gene: TRBV6-1
d_gene: NA
j_gene: TRBJ2-2
abundance: few
CDR3aa: CASSALREELFF
CDR3nt: TGTGCCAGCAGTGCGTTGAGGGAGGAGCTGTTTTTT

v_gene: TRBV3-1
d_gene: NA
j_gene: TRBJ2-3
abundance: NA
CDR3aa: CASSPWTLRGTDTQYF
CDR3nt: TGTGCCAGCAGCCCCTGGACTCTTCGGGGCACAGATACGCAGTATTTT

v_gene: TRBV12-5
d_gene: NA
j_gene: TRBJ2-2
abundance: once
CDR3aa: CASGHGRNTGELFF
CDR3nt: TGTGCTAGTGGACATGGGAGGAACACCGGGGAGCTGTTTTTT

v_gene: TRBV20-1
d_gene: TRBD1
j_gene: TRBJ2-2
abundance: NA
CDR3aa: CSAPQGRLNTGELFF
CDR3nt: TGCAGTGCCCCACAGGGGCGACTGAACACCGGGGAGCTGTTTTTT

v_gene: TRBV5-1
d_gene: NA
j_gene: TRBJ1-3
abundance: NA
CDR3aa: CASSSNSRSGNTIYF
CDR3nt: TGCGCCAGCAGCTCTAACAGCAGGTCTGGAAACACCATATATTTT

v_gene: TRBV6-1
d_gene: TRBD2
j_gene: TRBJ2-3
abundance: few
CDR3aa: CASRAGTSLQDTQYF
CDR3nt: TGTGCCAGCAGGGCCGGGACTAGCCTGCAAGATACGCAGTATTTT

v_gene: TRBV5-1
d_gene: TRBD2
j_gene: TRBJ2-7
abundance: NA
CDR3aa: CASSLVASGRSEQYF
CDR3nt: TGCGCCAGCAGCTTGGTGGCTAGCGGGAGAAGCGAGCAGTACTTC

v_gene: TRBV9
d_gene: NA
j_gene: TRBJ2-7
abundance: NA
CDR3aa: CASSASPGLDRVKQYF
CDR3nt: TGTGCCAGCAGCGCATCCCCGGGACTCGATAGGGTGAAGCAGTACTTC

v_gene: TRBV7-2
d_gene: TRBD2
j_gene: TRBJ2-1
abundance: few
CDR3aa: CASTDRGGGLNEQFF
CDR3nt: TGTGCCAGCACCGACCGGGGGGGGGGCCTGAATGAGCAGTTCTTC

v_gene: TRBV7-9
d_gene: NA
j_gene: TRBJ1-2
abundance: NA
CDR3aa: CASSLLARQSVGYTF
CDR3nt: TGTGCCAGCAGCTTACTCGCGCGACAGTCGGTTGGCTACACCTTC

v_gene: TRBV6-1
d_gene: NA
j_gene: TRBJ1-1
abundance: NA
CDR3aa: CASSPRQAGGTEAFF
CDR3nt: TGTGCCAGCAGTCCACGGCAGGCGGGGGGCACTGAAGCTTTCTTT